A single sample gave rise to the 5 T cell receptor beta chains below, sequenced in a study of cytomegalovirus exposure and HLA in healthy donors. PCR employed 60 Vbeta and 13 Jbeta primers. Some clones are missing from TCRdb's copy, which holds only in-frame ones; the method was immunoSEQ multiplex PCR. This sample has about 190,000 clones; over 70% occur once, and the top ten carry over 1%. Sequenced sample: PBMCs. The receptors stem from a man aged 30 to 45 in good health and CMV-seronegative.

The rearrangement links TRBV28 to TRBJ2-7; 10 bases fit TRBD1. Germline V gives CDR1 MDHEN, CDR2 SYDVKM. This CDR3 contains 16 residues. V shed 6 bases, J shed 3 bases, and the junction held 11 bases outside the gene matches. The CDR3 loop reads CASSPPPGQGGYEQYF. CDR3 DNA: TGTGCCAGCAGCCCACCTCCCGGACAGGGGGGCTACGAGCAGTACTTC.

The V gene is TRBV10-2, the J gene TRBJ2-7, with D maybe TRBD1 (6 bases). V lost 0 bases, J lost 2 bases, and 14 bases lay in between. Germline assignment: CDR1 WSHSY and CDR2 SAAADI. This CDR3 comprises 16 residues. Written as DNA, the CDR3 is TGCGCCAGCAGTGAGTCTTACCCAGGGGCGGCCTACGAGCAGTACTTC. It specifies CASSESYPGAAYEQYF.

This chain uses TRBV7-9 with TRBJ2-1; D possibly corresponds to TRBD2 (5 bases). Trimming removed 7 bases from V and 0 bases from J, with 7 bases in between. There are 13 residues in the CDR3. CDR1 is SEHNR and CDR2 is FQNEAQ in the germline V gene (reference sequence). CDR3 protein: CASTRDSYNEQFF. For the CDR3, the DNA is TGTGCCAGCACGAGGGACTCCTACAATGAGCAGTTCTTC.

This clone was counted a few times. The chain combines TRBV27 with TRBJ2-3, with 10 bases matching TRBD2. The CDR3 is made up of 17 amino acids. Germline lookup yields CDR1 MNHEY and CDR2 SMNVEV (reference sequence). The V gene end was trimmed by 3 bases and the J gene end by 3 bases; junction bases not matched to a gene: 9. DNA of the CDR3: TGTGCCAGCAGTTTGCAATGGGGAGCGGGGGGGACAGATACGCAGTATTTT. Its translation is CASSLQWGAGGTDTQYF.

The chain uses TRBV18 and TRBJ2-3; D might be TRBD2 (5 bases). Germline V gene sequence: CDR1 KGHSH, CDR2 LQKENI. Trimming removed 4 bases from V and 0 bases from J, with 11 bases in between. This CDR3 comprises 15 residues. The chain's CDR3 is CASSLARGSTDTQYF. The DNA of the CDR3 is TGTGCCAGCTCACTGGCCAGAGGGAGCACAGATACGCAGTATTTT.